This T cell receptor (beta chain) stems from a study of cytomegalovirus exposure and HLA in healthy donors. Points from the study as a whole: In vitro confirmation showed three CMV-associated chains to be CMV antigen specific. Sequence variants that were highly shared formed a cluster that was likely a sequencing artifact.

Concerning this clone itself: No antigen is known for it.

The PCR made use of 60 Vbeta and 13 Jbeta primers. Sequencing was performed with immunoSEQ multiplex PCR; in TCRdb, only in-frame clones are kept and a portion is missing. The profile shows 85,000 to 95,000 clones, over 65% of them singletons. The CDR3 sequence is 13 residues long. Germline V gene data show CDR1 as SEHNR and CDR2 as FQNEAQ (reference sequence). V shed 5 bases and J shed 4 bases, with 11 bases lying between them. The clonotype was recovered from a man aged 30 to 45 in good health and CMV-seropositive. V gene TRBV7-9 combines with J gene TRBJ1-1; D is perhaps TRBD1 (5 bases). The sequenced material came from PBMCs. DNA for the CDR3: TGTGCCAGCAGCCCTCCCAGGGTCACTGAAGCTTTCTTT. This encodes CASSPPRVTEAFF. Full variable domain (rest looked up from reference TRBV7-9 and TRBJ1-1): DTGVSQNPRHKITKRGQNVTFRCDPISEHNRLYWYRQTLGQGPEFLTYFQNEAQLEKSRLLSDRFSAERPKGSFSTLEIQRTEQGDSAMYLCASSPPRVTEAFFGQGTRLTVV.